These 21 T cell receptor delta chains originate from one sample sequenced in a study of γδ T cells in repeated Plasmodium falciparum infection. With CATT, TCRdb re-called clones from the multiplex PCR reads. The repertoire holds some 50,000 delta-chain clones, with around 1.6% as singletons. Bulk repertoires came from Vgamma9/Vdelta2+ or Vdelta2-negative gammadelta T cells flow-sorted from PBMC. Sample: gamma-delta T cells from blood. These receptor sequences come from a pool of human donors (malaria-infected and uninfected, not separated).

This clone occurred many times. One end of the junction does not line up with germline, which may come from a read error. The CDR3: CAIGEVAPLTLLGEKLIF. DNA for the CDR3: TGTGCTATTGGGGAAGTGGCACCCCTCACTCTACTGGGGGAGAAACTCATCTTT. The chain uses TRDV1 and TRDJ1; 9 positions match TRDD3. The germline V gene encodes CDR1 TSWWSYY and CDR2 QGS. This CDR3 contains 18 residues.

As regards this clone: The protein TCRdb lists belongs to a much larger clone and differs from this DNA's translation at residue 10, which points to a read error; the protein shown is made from the DNA. There is no J gene call, but TRDV2 is given as the V gene; no DNA check was done on the table's D call, TRDD3. Germline V gives CDR1 GEAIGNYY, CDR2 EKD. The CDR3 extends over 21 amino acids. The CDR3 spells CACDTDNWGMRVLPITPPRIF. Here the CDR3 DNA reads TGTGCCTGTGACACCGACAACTGGGGGATGCGCGTCTTACCAATCACACCCCCTCGGATCTTT.

This clone has only a few counts. A read error is likely here: a far larger clone is one base away. The sample has other DNA sequences that encode this CDR3 too. This chain joins TRDV1 and TRDJ1, with unresolved D. The CDR3 loop spans 16 amino acids. V lost 2 bases to trimming and J lost 6 bases, with 19 bases between them. Germline V gene lookup returns CDR1 TSWWSYY and CDR2 QGS. CDR3 nucleotide sequence: TGTGCTCTTGGGGAAAATTTCGGGCTAAGATTCAATAAACTCATCTTT. This encodes CALGENFGLRFNKLIF.

Worth noting for this clone: The likely explanation is a read error, given a far larger clone one base away. Additional DNA sequences in this sample encode the identical CDR3. The chain combines TRDV1 with TRDJ2; D is perhaps TRDD1 or TRDD3 (5 bases each). Trimming stripped 6 bases from V and 4 bases from J, with 33 bases between. Per germline, CDR1 TSWWSYY and CDR2 QGS. The CDR3 sequence is 21 residues long. The DNA for the CDR3 is TGTGCTCTTGGAGAAGAGTCGTACCATGAAATGGGCAAAGGGGAGACAGCACAACTCTTCTTT. This translates into CALGEESYHEMGKGETAQLFF.

The table lists this clone with a few counts. This likely came from a read error, as a far larger clone is one base away. At the DNA level, this CDR3 is encoded by other sequences in the same sample as well. The J gene is TRDJ1, the V gene TRDV2; 8 positions agree with TRDD3. No J gene was available from TCRdb, and it was assigned here by a germline match of the DNA. The CDR3 length is 13 residues. V gave up 4 bases and J gave up 2 bases; unmatched junction bases: 2. The germline gives CDR1 GEAIGNYY, CDR2 EKD. CDR3 residues: CACEGIRTDKLIF. CDR3 nucleotides: TGTGCCTGTGAAGGGATACGAACCGATAAACTCATCTTT.

This clone has only a few counts. TCRdb's entry gives the protein of a much larger clone, which mismatches this DNA's translation at residue 10, likely from a read error; the protein reported here is translated from the DNA. This chain connects TRDV1 to TRDJ1; the D gene is possibly TRDD3 (6 bases). TCRdb is silent on the J gene; assignment here came from matching the DNA to germline. V shed 0 bases and J shed 4 bases, with 36 bases lying between them. In germline, CDR1 is TSWWSYY, CDR2 QGS. This CDR3 is built from 23 residues. The CDR3 sequence: CALGELEYWEIYKGPPGGDKLIF. As DNA, the CDR3 is TGTGCTCTTGGGGAACTTGAGTACTGGGAGATCTATAAGGGTCCTCCTGGCGGCGATAAACTCATCTTT.

A few counts support this clone. The TCRdb protein comes from a much larger clone and disagrees with this DNA's translation at residue 16, likely due to a read error; the protein given here is derived from the DNA. The J gene is TRDJ1, the V gene TRDV1, with TRDD3 as a possible D gene (6 bases). TCRdb leaves out the J gene; it was filled in here by matching the DNA to germline. Looked up from germline, CDR1 is TSWWSYY and CDR2 is QGS. The CDR3 consists of 19 residues. The CDR3 protein is CALGFRKGPWDIKTDRLIF. DNA for the CDR3: TGTGCTCTTGGGTTCCGTAAGGGTCCCTGGGATATTAAGACCGATAGACTCATCTTT.

This clone was seen more than once but under ten times. The protein given by TCRdb reflects a much larger clone and differs at residue 17 from this DNA's translation, likely from a read error; the protein shown is the DNA's translation. The chain couples TRDV1 to TRDJ1; 8 positions match TRDD3. The V gene's germline CDR1 is TSWWSYY and CDR2 QGS. Trimming cost V 0 bases and J 7 bases; bases outside gene matches: 25. The CDR3 totals 21 residues. The CDR3 reads CALGELRTLLSTSGGRSKLIF. CDR3 bases: TGTGCTCTTGGGGAACTAAGAACACTACTATCTACCTCTGGGGGACGGAGTAAACTCATCTTT.

On this clone: A far larger clone is one base from this, pointing to a likely read error. Other DNA sequences within the sample encode an identical CDR3. This sequence joins TRDV3 and TRDJ1; TRDD3 agrees at 8 bases. Matching the DNA to germline supplied the J gene, which TCRdb does not give. Germline CDR1 and CDR2: TVYSNPD and GDNSRS (reference sequence). The V gene end was trimmed by 3 bases and the J gene end by 2 bases; junction bases not matched to a gene: 23. This CDR3 is 19 amino acids long. DNA of the CDR3: TGTGCCTTATCGAGCCCTGCGGGAGGACTGGGGGGGGGGACCGATAAACTCATCTTT. Encoded protein: CALSSPAGGLGGGTDKLIF. The whole variable domain, filled in from reference TRDV3 and TRDJ1, reads CDKVTQSSPDQTVASGSEVVLLCTYDTVYSNPDLFWYRIRPDYSFQFVFYGDNSRSEGADFTQGRFSVKHILTQKAFHLVISPVRTEDSATYYCALSSPAGGLGGGTDKLIFGKGTRVTVEP.

This clone was seen repeatedly, ten times or more. This rearrangement joins TRDV2 to TRDJ1; 11 bases align to TRDD3. Germline V gene lookup returns CDR1 GEAIGNYY and CDR2 EKD. The CDR3 has 19 amino acids. Germline trimming cut 0 bases from V and 1 base from J; bases unmatched to any gene: 12. The CDR3 DNA follows: TGTGCCTGTGACACCTTGATTACTGGGGGATATTCCCGCACCGATAAACTCATCTTT. Translated: CACDTLITGGYSRTDKLIF.

This clone was seen only a few times. The TCRdb protein, from a much larger clone, departs from this DNA's translation at residue 15, likely by read error; the protein shown derives from the DNA. The chain couples TRDV1 to TRDJ1, with 12 positions matching TRDD3. The J gene was missing in TCRdb and was found by matching the end of the DNA to germline. CDR3 length: 19 residues. Germline V gene data show CDR1 as TSWWSYY and CDR2 as QGS. V was clipped by 4 bases and J by 7 bases; unmatched bases: 19. The CDR3 is CALGGFIPYWGIHAGKLIF. CDR3 nucleotide sequence: TGTGCTCTTGGGGGATTTATTCCCTACTGGGGGATACACGCCGGTAAACTCATCTTT.

This clone has a handful of counts. A far larger clone is just one base off, so this is likely a read error. The identical CDR3 is also encoded by other nucleotide sequences in the sample. CDR3 loop: CALGEGAGGPPEKLIF. For the CDR3, the DNA is TGTGCTCTCGGGGAAGGGGCTGGGGGACCCCCCGAGAAACTCATCTTT. The chain recombines TRDV1 with TRDJ1, with 8 bases that match TRDD3. CDR1 TSWWSYY and CDR2 QGS come from the germline V gene. CDR3 length equals 16 residues.

On this clone: The protein TCRdb lists belongs to a much larger clone and differs from this DNA's translation at residue 10, which points to a read error; the protein shown is made from the DNA. The chain links TRDV2 to TRDJ1; the D is unclear. Germline CDR1 GEAIGNYY, CDR2 EKD. The CDR3 extends over 16 amino acids. V was cut by 0 bases and J by 3 bases, with 16 bases left in between. The CDR3 reads CACDTVGLEVSDKLIF. The CDR3 region has the DNA TGTGCCTGTGACACCGTCGGCCTAGAGGTTTCCGATAAACTCATCTTT.

This clone was observed a few times. A far larger clone lies a single base away; this is likely a read error. Distinct nucleotide sequences in the sample also encode this CDR3. The chain has TRDV1 and TRDJ1; D is possibly TRDD2 or TRDD3 (8 bases each). Germline matching of the DNA provided the J gene here, since TCRdb leaves it blank. The CDR3 sequence is 19 residues long. The germline CDR1 and CDR2 sequences are TSWWSYY and QGS. The CDR3 loop reads CALGELPTLWGTDTDKLIF. CDR3 sequence (DNA): TGTGCCCTTGGGGAACTTCCTACGCTCTGGGGGACCGACACCGATAAACTCATCTTT.

This clone showed up just a few times. CDR3 in amino acids: CALLAPWGILITDKLIF. The CDR3 DNA follows: TGTGCTCTCCTCGCACCCTGGGGGATACTCATTACCGATAAACTCATCTTT. The chain carries TRDV1 and TRDJ1; 11 nucleotides match TRDD3. Germline CDR1 is TSWWSYY and CDR2 is QGS. The CDR3 extends over 17 amino acids. V lost 9 bases to trimming and J lost 2 bases; unmatched junction nucleotides: 14.

This clone was seen more than once but under ten times. For this DNA, TCRdb reports the protein of a much larger clone, which diverges at residue 12, most likely from a read error; the protein presented here is translated directly from the DNA. The chain recombines TRDV2 with TRDJ3, with D possibly TRDD3 on 5 matching bases. TCRdb carries no J gene annotation; the J gene was assigned here by matching the DNA with germline. V gave up 0 bases and J gave up 2 bases, with 19 bases separating them. CDR3 length equals 20 residues. Germline loops: CDR1 GEAIGNYY, CDR2 EKD. Here the CDR3 DNA reads TGTGCCTGTGACACCCTTCAGGGGGGCGGTCGCCCCTGGGACACCCGACAGATGTTTTTC. Its protein product is CACDTLQGGGRPWDTRQMFF.

Points on this clone: TCRdb pairs this DNA with a much larger clone's protein that differs at residue 8, likely a read error; the protein shown was translated from the DNA. The chain is built from TRDV2 and TRDJ1; weak D call: TRDD3 (6 bases). Germline matching of the DNA provided the J gene here, since TCRdb leaves it blank. V dropped 1 base and J dropped 4 bases, with 18 bases sitting between them. The CDR3 is 16 amino acids. From germline, CDR1 is GEAIGNYY and CDR2 EKD. The CDR3 nucleotides read TGTGCCTGTGACACTTTGGGGGGTACAGGGGGCGATAAACTCATCTTT. Protein sequence: CACDTLGGTGGDKLIF.

This clone was picked up a small number of times. A read error is likely here: a far larger clone is one base away. In the same sample, other DNA sequences code for this CDR3. This chain joins TRDV1 and TRDJ4; TRDD3 matches at 8 bases. The J gene, absent from TCRdb, was called here by matching the DNA to germline. CDR1 and CDR2 (germline): TSWWSYY, QGS. The CDR3 is 17 amino acids. CDR3 nucleotide sequence: TGTGCCCTTGGGGAACTATCCCCTACCTGGGATACGGGACCCCTGATCTTT. Its translation: CALGELSPTWDTGPLIF.

This clone has a handful of counts. Only one base separates this from a far larger clonotype, so it likely reflects a read error. Other nucleotide sequences from this sample produce the same CDR3. The gene calls are TRDV1 and TRDJ1; D possibly corresponds to TRDD3 (6 bases). TCRdb leaves out the J gene; it was filled in here by matching the DNA to germline. CDR1 and CDR2 from the germline V gene are TSWWSYY and QGS. V was cut by 2 bases and J by 5 bases, with 21 bases left in between. This CDR3 is built from 17 residues. The CDR3, as DNA: TGTGCTCTTGGGGAATACAGCCTGGGGTACTACCGGGATAAACTCATCTTT. It codes for CALGEYSLGYYRDKLIF.

A note on this clone: A far larger clone is only one base removed, so a read error is likely. Other DNA sequences from this sample encode an identical CDR3 as well. CDR3 region: CALGEKAFLHLPYWGILARTDKLIF. As DNA, the CDR3 is TGTGCTCTTGGGGAAAAGGCCTTTCTACACCTTCCGTACTGGGGGATACTCGCACGCACCGATAAACTCATCTTT. The chain carries TRDV1 and TRDJ1; 12 nucleotides align to TRDD3. Germline CDR1 reads TSWWSYY; CDR2 reads QGS. CDR3 size: 25 residues. J gave up 1 base and V 2 bases, and 29 bases lay outside the gene matches.

The sample holds a few counts of this clone. A far larger clone is just one base off, so this is likely a read error. The sample has other DNA sequences that encode this CDR3 too. The J segment was not called; the V segment is TRDV2; the tabulated D call, TRDD3, remains unverified against the DNA. The CDR3 spans 16 residues. The germline V gene has CDR1 GEAIGNYY and CDR2 EKD. The CDR3 loop reads CASRRTGGLYTDKLIF. DNA of the CDR3: TGTGCCTCCAGGAGAACTGGGGGACTGTACACCGATAAACTTATCTTT.